The source of this T cell receptor (beta chain) is a study of cytomegalovirus exposure and HLA in healthy donors. It was with 60 Vbeta and 13 Jbeta primers that the PCR ran. This table comes from immunoSEQ multiplex PCR, and its TCRdb copy is limited to in-frame clones, with some not included. The top ten hold 1% to 1.5% of the sample, which has 200,000 to 250,000 clones, more than 75% seen once. Notes on the study in general: In vitro confirmation showed three CMV-associated chains to be CMV antigen specific. Sequencing artifact likely explains a cluster of highly shared sequence variants. The study found most TCR sequences rare, yet found some public TCRs in many donors.

Comments on this clone: Antigen: not known.

Material: PBMCs. The TCR comes from a human donor in good health.

The CDR3 DNA reads TGCGCCAGCAGCAAAGTAGCGGGAAATTATAATGAGCAGTTCTTC. Translating it yields CASSKVAGNYNEQFF. V is TRBV5-1 and J is TRBJ2-1, with TRBD2 identical over 8 bases. CDR1 and CDR2 (germline): SGHRS, YFSETQ. The CDR3 length is 15 residues. Trimming took 4 bases from V and 7 from J; bases not matched to a gene: 10.